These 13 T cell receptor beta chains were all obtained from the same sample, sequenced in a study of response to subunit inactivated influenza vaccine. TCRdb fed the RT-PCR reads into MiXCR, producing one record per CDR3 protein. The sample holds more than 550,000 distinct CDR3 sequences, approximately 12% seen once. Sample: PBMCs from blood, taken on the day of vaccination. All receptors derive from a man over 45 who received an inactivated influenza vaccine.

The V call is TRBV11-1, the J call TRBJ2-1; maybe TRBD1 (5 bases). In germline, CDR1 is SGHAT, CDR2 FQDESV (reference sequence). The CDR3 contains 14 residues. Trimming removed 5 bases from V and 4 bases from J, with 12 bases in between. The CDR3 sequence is CASSPPTVYNEQFF. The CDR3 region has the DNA TGTGCCAGCAGCCCCCCGACAGTTTACAATGAGCAGTTCTTC.

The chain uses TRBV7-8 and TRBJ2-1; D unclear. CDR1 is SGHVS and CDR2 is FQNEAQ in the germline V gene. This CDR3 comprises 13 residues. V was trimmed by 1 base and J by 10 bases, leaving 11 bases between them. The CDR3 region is CASSLEWWREQFF. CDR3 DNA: TGTGCCAGCAGCTTAGAGTGGTGGCGAGAGCAGTTCTTC.

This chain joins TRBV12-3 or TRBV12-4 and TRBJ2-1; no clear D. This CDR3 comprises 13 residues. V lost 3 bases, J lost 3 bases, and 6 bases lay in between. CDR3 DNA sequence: TGTGCCAGCAGTTTGCTAGTCTACAATGAGCAGTTCTTC. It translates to CASSLLVYNEQFF.

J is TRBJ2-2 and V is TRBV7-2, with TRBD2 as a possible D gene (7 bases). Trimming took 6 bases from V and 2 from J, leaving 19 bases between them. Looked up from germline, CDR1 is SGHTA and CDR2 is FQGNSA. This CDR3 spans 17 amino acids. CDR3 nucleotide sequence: TGTGCCAGCAGTCCGACCCGGGGGGCCTTAAACACCGGGGAGCTGTTTTTT. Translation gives CASSPTRGALNTGELFF.

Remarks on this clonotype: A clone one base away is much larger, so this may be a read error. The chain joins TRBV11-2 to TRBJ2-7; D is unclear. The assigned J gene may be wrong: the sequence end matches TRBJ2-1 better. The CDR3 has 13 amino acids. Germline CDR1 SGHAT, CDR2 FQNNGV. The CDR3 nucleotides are TGTGCCAGCAGCCCCCCCGGCTCCTACGAGCAGTTCTTC. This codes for CASSPPGSYEQFF.

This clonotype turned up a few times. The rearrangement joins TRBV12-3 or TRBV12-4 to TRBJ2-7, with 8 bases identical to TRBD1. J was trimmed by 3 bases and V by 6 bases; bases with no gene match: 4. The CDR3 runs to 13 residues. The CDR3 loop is CASSHGTGYEQYF. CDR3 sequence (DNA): TGTGCCAGCAGCCACGGGACAGGCTACGAGCAGTACTTC.

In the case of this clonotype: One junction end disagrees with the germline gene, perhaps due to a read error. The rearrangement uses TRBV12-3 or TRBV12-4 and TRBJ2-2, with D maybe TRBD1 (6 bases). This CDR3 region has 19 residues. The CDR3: CTSCSPSSLNRENTGELFF. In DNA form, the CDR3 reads TGTACCAGCTGTTCCCCCTCGAGCTTGAACAGGGAGAACACCGGGGAGCTGTTTTTT.

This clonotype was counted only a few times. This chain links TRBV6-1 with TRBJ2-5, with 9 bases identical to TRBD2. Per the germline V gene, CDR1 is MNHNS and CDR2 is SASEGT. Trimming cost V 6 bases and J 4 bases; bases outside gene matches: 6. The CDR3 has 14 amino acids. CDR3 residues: CASRRGGGGETQYF. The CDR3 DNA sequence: TGTGCCAGCAGGCGAGGCGGGGGGGGAGAGACCCAGTACTTC.

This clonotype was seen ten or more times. The CDR3 DNA follows: TGTGCCAGCACTCGAGGCTTACAGGGGGCAGCAAATGAGCAGTTCTTC. Its protein is CASTRGLQGAANEQFF. V is TRBV28 and J is TRBJ2-1; TRBD1 matches at 9 bases. Germline V gives CDR1 MDHEN, CDR2 SYDVKM. V gave up 7 bases and J gave up 7 bases; unmatched junction bases: 14. This CDR3 is 16 amino acids long.

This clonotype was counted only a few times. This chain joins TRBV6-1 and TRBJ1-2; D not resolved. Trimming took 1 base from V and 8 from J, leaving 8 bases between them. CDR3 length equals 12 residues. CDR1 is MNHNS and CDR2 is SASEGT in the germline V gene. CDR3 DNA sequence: TGTGCCAGCAGTGAAGTCTTTGAGGGCTACACCTTC. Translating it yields CASSEVFEGYTF.

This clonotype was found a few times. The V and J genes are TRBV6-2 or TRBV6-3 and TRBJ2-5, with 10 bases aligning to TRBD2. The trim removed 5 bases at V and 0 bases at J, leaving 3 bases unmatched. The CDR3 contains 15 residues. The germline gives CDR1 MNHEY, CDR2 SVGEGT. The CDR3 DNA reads TGTGCCAGCAGTCCCGGACTAGCGGACCAAGAGACCCAGTACTTC. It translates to CASSPGLADQETQYF.

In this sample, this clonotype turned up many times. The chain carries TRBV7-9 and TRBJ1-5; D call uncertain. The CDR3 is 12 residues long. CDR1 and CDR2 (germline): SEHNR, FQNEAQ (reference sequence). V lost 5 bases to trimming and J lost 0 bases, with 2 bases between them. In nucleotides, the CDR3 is TGTGCCAGCAGCCCTAGCAATCAGCCCCAGCATTTT. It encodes CASSPSNQPQHF.

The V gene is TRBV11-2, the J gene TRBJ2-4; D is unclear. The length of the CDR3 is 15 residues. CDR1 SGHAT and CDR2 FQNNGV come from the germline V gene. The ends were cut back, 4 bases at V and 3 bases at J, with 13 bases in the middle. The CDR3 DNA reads TGTGCCAGCAGCTCGATGCGGCTTGACAAAAACATTCAGTACTTC. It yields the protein CASSSMRLDKNIQYF.